This TCR beta chain emerged from a study of cytomegalovirus exposure and HLA in healthy donors. V lost 5 bases to trimming and J lost 6 bases; unmatched junction nucleotides: 7. The CDR3 spans 15 residues. Germline V CDR1 and CDR2: LNHDA, SQIVND (reference sequence). A multiplex PCR was run with 60 Vbeta primers and 13 Jbeta primers. Some clones are missing from TCRdb's copy, which holds only in-frame ones; the method was immunoSEQ multiplex PCR. The sample shows about 170,000 clones, and around 0.79% sits with its ten largest clones. The clonotype was recovered from a woman in her late teens or twenties in good health and CMV-seropositive. The V and J genes are TRBV19 and TRBJ2-2, with 9 positions matching TRBD1. Material for sequencing was PBMCs. CDR3 residues: CASSPGQGFAGELFF. As DNA, the CDR3 is TGTGCCAGTAGTCCAGGACAGGGGTTCGCCGGGGAGCTGTTTTTT.